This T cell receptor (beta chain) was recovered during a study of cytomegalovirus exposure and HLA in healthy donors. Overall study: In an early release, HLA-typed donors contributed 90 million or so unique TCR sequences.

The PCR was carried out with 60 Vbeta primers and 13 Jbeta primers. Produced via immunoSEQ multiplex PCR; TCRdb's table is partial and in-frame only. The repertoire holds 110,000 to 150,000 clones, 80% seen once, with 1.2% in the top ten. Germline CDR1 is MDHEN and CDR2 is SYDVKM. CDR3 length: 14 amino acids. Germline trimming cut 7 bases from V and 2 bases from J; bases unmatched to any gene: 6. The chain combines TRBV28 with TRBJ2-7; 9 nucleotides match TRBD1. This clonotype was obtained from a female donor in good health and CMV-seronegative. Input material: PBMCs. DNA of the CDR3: TGTGCCAGCACTCCGGGACAGGGCGCCTACGAGCAGTACTTC. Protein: CASTPGQGAYEQYF.